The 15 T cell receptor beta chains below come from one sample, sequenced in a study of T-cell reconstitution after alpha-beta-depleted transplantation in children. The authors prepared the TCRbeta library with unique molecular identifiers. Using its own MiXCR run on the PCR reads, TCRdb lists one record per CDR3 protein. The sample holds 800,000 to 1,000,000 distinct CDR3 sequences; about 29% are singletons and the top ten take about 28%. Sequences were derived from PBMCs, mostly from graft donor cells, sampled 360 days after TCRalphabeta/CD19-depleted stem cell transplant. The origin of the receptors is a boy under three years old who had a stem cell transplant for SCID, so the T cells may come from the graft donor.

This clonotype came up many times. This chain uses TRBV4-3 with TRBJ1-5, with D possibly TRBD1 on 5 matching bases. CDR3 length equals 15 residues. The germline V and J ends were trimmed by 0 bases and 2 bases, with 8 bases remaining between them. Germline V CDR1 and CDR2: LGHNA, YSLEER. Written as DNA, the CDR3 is TGCGCCAGCAGCCAAGACGGACACCGCAATCAGCCCCAGCATTTT. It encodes CASSQDGHRNQPQHF.

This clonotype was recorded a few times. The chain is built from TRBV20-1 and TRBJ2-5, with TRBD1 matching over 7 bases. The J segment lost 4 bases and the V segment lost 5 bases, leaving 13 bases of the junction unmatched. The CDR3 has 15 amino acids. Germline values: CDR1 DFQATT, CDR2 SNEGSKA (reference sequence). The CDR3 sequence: CSAVTGVPQPETQYF. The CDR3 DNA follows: TGCAGTGCTGTTACAGGGGTCCCTCAACCAGAGACCCAGTACTTC.

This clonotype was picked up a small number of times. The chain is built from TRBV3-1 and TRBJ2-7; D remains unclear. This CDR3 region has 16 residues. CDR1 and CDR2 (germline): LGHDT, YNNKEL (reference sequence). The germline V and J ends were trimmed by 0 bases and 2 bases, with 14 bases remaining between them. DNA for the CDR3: TGTGCCAGCAGCCAAGACGGCGGTAAGAAGACCTACGAGCAGTACTTC. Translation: CASSQDGGKKTYEQYF.

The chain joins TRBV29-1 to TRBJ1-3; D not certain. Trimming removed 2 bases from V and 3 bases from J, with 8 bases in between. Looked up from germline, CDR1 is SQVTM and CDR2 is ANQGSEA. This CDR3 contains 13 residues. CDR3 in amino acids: CSVEPINGNTIYF. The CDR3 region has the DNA TGCAGCGTTGAACCTATTAATGGAAACACCATATATTTT.

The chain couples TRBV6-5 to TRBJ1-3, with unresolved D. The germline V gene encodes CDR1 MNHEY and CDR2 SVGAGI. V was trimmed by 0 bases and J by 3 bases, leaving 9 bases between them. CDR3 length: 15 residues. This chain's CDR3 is CASSYSGILGNTIYF. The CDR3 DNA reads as TGTGCCAGCAGTTACTCCGGGATCCTTGGAAACACCATATATTTT.

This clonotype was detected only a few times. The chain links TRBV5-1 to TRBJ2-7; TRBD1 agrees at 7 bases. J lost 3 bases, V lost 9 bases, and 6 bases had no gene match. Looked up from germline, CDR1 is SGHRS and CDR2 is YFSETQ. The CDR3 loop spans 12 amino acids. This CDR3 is CATRQGNYEQYF. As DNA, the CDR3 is TGCGCCACAAGACAGGGAAACTACGAGCAGTACTTC.

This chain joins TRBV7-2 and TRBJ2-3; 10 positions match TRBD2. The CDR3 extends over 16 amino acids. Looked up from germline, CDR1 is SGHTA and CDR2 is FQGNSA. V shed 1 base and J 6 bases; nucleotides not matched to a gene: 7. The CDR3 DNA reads TGTGCCAGCAGCTTAGGTGTAGCGGGGGGTGGGGATACGCAGTATTTT. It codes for CASSLGVAGGGDTQYF.

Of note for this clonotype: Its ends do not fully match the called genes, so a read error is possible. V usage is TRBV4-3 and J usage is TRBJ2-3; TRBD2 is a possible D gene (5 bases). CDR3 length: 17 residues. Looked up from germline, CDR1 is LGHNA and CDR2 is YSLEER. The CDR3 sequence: CASSQDQRQPSTYTQYF. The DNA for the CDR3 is TGCGCCAGCAGCCAAGATCAGAGGCAACCTAGCACATATACGCAGTATTTT.

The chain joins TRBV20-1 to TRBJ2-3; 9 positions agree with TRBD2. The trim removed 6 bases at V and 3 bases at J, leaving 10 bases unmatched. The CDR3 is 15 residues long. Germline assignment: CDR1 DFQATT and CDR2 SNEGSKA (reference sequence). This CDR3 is CSASPSGTYTDTQYF. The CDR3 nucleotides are TGCAGTGCGAGCCCTAGCGGGACGTATACAGATACGCAGTATTTT.

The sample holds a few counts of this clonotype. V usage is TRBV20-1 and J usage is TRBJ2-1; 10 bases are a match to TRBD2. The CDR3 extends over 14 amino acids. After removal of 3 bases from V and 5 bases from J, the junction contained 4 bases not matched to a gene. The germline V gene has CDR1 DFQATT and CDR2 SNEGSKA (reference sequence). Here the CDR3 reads CSASRLAGDNEQFF. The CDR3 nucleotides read TGCAGTGCTAGTCGACTAGCGGGTGACAATGAGCAGTTCTTC.

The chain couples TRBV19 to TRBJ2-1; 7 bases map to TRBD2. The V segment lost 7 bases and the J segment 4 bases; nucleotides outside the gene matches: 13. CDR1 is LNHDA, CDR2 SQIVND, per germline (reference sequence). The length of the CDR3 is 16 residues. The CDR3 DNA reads TGTGCCAGTACTCCCCTGGGTACTAGCGCATACAATGAGCAGTTCTTC. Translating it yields CASTPLGTSAYNEQFF.

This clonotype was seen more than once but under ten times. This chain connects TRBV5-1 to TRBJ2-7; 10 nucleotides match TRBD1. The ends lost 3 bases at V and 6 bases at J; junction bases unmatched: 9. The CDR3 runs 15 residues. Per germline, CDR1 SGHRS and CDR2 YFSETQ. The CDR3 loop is CASSSRDRGSSEQYF. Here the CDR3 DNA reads TGCGCCAGCAGCTCCCGGGACAGGGGTTCTAGCGAGCAGTACTTC. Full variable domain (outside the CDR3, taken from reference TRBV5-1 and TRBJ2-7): KAGVTQTPRYLIKTRGQQVTLSCSPISGHRSVSWYQQTPGQGLQFLFEYFSETQRNKGNFPGRFSGRQFSNSRSEMNVSTLELGDSALYLCASSSRDRGSSEQYFGPGTRLTVT.

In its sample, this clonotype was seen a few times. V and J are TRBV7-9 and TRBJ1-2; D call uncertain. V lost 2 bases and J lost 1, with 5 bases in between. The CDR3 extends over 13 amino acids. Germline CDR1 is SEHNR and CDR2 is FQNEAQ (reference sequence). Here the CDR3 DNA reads TGTGCCAGCAGCTTAAAGGTTAACTATGGCTACACCTTC. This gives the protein CASSLKVNYGYTF.

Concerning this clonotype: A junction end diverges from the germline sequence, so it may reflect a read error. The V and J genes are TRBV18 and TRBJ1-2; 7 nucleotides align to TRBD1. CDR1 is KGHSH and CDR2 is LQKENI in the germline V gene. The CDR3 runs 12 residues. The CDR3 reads CASSPGQLPTSF. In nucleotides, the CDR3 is TGTGCCAGCTCACCGGGACAGCTTCCTACCAGCTTC.

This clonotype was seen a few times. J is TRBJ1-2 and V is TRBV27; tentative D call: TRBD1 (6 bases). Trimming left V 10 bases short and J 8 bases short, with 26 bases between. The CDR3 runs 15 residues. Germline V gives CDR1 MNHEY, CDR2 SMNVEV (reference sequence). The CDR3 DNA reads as TGTGCCACCTCCATTTGGAGGGGGAGCCCCTTGGGCTACACCTTC. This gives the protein CATSIWRGSPLGYTF.